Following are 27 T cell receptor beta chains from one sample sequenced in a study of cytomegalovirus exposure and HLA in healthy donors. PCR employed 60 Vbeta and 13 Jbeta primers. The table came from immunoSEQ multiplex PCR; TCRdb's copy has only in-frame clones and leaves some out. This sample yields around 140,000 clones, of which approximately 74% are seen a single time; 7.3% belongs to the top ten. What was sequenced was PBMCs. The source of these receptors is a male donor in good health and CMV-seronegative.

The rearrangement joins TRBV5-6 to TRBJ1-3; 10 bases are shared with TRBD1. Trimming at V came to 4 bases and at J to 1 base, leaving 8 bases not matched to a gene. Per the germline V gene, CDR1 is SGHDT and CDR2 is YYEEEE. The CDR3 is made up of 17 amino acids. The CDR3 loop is CASSKTGGAGSGNTIYF. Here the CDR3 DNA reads TGTGCCAGCAGCAAGACAGGGGGCGCGGGTTCTGGAAACACCATATATTTT.

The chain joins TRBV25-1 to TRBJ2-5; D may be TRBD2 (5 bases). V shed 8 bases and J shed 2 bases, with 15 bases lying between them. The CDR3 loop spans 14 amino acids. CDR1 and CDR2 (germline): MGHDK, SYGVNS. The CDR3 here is CASSSRGLQETQYF. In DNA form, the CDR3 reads TGTGCCAGCTCTTCACGGGGTCTGCAAGAGACCCAGTACTTC.

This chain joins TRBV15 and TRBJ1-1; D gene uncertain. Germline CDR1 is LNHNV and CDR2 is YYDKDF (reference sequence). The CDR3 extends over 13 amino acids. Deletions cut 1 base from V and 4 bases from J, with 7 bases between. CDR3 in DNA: TGTGCCACCAGCAGAGCTTCCTCCACTGAAGCTTTCTTT. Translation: CATSRASSTEAFF.

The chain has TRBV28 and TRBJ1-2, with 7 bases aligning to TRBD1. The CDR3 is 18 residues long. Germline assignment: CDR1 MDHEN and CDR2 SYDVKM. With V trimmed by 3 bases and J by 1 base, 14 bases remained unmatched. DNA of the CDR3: TGTGCCAGCAGTTTTCGCAGCTCGACAGGGCAGCTTAACTATGGCTACACCTTC. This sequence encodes CASSFRSSTGQLNYGYTF.

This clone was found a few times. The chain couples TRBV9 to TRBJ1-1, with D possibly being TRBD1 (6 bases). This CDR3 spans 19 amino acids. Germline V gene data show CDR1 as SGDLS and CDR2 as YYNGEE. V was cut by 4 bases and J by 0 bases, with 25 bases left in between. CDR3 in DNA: TGTGCCAGCAGCCCAGAGGGGCCAACAGGGCCCACGATGAACACTGAAGCTTTCTTT. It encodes CASSPEGPTGPTMNTEAFF.

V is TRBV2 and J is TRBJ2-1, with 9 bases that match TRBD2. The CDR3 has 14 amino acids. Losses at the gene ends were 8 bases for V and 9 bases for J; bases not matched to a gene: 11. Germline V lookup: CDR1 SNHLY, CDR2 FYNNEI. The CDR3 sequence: CASLETSGFVEQFF. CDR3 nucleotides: TGTGCCAGCTTGGAGACTAGCGGTTTTGTTGAGCAGTTCTTC.

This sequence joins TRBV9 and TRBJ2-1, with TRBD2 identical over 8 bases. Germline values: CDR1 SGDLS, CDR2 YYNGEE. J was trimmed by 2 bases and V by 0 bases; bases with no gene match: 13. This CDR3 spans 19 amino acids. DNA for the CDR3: TGTGCCAGCAGCGTAGGAGGGTATTTACTAGCGGACCCCTACAATGAGCAGTTCTTC. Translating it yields CASSVGGYLLADPYNEQFF. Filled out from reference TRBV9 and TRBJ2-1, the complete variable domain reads DSGVTQTPKHLITATGQRVTLRCSPRSGDLSVYWYQQSLDQGLQFLIQYYNGEERAKGNILERFSAQQFPDLHSELNLSSLELGDSALYFCASSVGGYLLADPYNEQFFGPGTRLTVL.

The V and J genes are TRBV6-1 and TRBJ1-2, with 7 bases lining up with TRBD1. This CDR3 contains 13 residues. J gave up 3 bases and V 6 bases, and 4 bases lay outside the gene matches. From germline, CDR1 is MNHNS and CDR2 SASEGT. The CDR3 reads CASSRQGHYGYTF. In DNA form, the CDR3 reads TGTGCCAGCAGCCGACAGGGACACTATGGCTACACCTTC.

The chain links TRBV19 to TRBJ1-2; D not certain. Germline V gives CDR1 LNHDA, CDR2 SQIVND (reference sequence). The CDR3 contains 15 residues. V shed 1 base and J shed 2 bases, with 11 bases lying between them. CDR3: CASSIAGSENYGYTF. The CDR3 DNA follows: TGTGCCAGTAGTATAGCTGGCAGCGAAAACTATGGCTACACCTTC.

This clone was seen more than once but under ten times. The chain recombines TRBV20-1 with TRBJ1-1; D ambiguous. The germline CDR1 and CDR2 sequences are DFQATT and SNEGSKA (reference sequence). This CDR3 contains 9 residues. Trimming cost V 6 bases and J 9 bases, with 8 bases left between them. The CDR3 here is CSALPKAFF. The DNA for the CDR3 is TGCAGTGCCCTACCGAAAGCTTTCTTT.

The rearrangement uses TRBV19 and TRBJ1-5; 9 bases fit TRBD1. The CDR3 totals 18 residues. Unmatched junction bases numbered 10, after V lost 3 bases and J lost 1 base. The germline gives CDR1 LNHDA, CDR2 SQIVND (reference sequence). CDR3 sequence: CASSILTGGTRSNQPQHF. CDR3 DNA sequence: TGTGCCAGTAGTATCCTGACAGGGGGTACGCGGAGCAATCAGCCCCAGCATTTT.

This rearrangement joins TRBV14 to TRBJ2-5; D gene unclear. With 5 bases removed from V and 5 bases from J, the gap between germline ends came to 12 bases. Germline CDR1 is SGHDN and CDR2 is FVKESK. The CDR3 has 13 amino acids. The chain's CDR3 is CASSSGLMETQYF. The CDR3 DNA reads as TGTGCCAGCAGCTCTGGGCTGATGGAGACCCAGTACTTC.

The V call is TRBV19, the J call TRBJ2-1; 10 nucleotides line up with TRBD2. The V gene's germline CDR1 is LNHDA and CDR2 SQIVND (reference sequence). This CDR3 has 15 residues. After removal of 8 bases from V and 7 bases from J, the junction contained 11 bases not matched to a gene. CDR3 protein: CASRHNLAGGNEQFF. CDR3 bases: TGTGCCAGTCGTCATAATTTAGCGGGAGGTAATGAGCAGTTCTTC.

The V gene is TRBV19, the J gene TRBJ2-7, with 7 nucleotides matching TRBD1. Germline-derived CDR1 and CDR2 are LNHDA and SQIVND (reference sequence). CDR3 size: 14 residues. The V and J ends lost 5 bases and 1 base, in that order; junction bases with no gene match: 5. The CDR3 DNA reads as TGTGCCAGTAGTTCGCAGACAGGGTCCTACGAGCAGTACTTC. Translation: CASSSQTGSYEQYF.

CDR3 amino acids: CASSLSGQGRIGELFF. CDR3 nucleotide sequence: TGTGCCAGCAGTTTATCGGGACAGGGTAGAATCGGGGAGCTGTTTTTT. V and J are TRBV28 and TRBJ2-2, with 9 bases matching TRBD1. The V gene end was trimmed by 1 base and the J gene end by 7 bases; junction bases not matched to a gene: 7. CDR1 is MDHEN and CDR2 is SYDVKM in the germline V gene. The CDR3 consists of 16 residues.

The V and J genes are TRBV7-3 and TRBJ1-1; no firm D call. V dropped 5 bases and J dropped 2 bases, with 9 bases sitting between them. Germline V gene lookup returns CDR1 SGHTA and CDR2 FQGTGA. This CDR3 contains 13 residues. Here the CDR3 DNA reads TGTGCCAGCAGCCCCTCGGTCAACACTGAAGCTTTCTTT. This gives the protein CASSPSVNTEAFF. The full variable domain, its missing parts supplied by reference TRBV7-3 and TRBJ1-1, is GAGVSQTPSNKVTEKGKYVELRCDPISGHTALYWYRQSLGQGPEFLIYFQGTGAADDSGLPNDRFFAVRPEGSVSTLKIQRTERGDSAVYLCASSPSVNTEAFFGQGTRLTVV.

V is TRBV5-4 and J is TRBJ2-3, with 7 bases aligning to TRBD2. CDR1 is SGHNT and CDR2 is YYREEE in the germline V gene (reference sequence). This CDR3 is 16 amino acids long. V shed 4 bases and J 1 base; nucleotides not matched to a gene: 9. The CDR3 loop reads CASSRASGGGTDTQYF. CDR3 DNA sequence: TGTGCCAGCAGCCGGGCTTCTGGGGGGGGCACAGATACGCAGTATTTT.

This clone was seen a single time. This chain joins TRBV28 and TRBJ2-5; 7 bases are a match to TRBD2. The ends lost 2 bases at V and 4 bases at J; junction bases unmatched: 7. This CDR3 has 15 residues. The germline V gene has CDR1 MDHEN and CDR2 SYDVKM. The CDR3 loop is CASSLTTSARETQYF. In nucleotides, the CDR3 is TGTGCCAGCAGTTTAACAACTAGCGCACGAGAGACCCAGTACTTC.

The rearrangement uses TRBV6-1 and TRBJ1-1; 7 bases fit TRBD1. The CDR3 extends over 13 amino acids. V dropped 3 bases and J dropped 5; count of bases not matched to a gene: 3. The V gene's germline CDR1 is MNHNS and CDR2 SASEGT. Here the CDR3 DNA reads TGTGCCAGCAGTGAGGGACAGAGAACTGAAGCTTTCTTT. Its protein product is CASSEGQRTEAFF.

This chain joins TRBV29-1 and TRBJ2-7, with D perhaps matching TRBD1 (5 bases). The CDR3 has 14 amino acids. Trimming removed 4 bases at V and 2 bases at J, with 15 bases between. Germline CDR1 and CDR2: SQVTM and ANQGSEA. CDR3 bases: TGCAGCGTTGTAGGTGGGGCCAATACCTACGAGCAGTACTTC. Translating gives CSVVGGANTYEQYF.

CDR3 sequence: CASSLAGPTDTQYF. CDR3 coding DNA: TGTGCCAGCAGTCTAGCCGGGCCTACAGATACGCAGTATTTT. The chain employs TRBV7-6 and TRBJ2-3; weak D call: TRBD2 (5 bases). CDR1 and CDR2 (germline): SGHVS, FNYEAQ. Trimming removed 6 bases from V and 3 bases from J, with 13 bases in between. CDR3 length: 14 amino acids.

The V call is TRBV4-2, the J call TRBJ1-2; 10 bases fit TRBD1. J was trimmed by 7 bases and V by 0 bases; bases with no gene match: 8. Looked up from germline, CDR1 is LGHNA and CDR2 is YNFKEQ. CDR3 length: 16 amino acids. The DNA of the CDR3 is TGTGCCAGCAGCCAAGACGGGACAGGGGCTTTGCGTGGCTACACCTTC. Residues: CASSQDGTGALRGYTF.

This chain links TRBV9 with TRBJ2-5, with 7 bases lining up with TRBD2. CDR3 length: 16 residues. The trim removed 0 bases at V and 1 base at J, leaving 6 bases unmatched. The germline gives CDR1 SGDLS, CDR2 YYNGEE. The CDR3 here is CASSVVASGAQETQYF. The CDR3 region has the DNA TGTGCCAGCAGCGTAGTGGCTAGCGGAGCCCAAGAGACCCAGTACTTC.

The CDR3 reads CASTYPGTGFNEQYF. The DNA of the CDR3 is TGTGCCAGCACCTACCCCGGGACAGGGTTCAACGAGCAGTACTTC. This sequence joins TRBV28 and TRBJ2-7, with 9 bases aligning to TRBD1. The CDR3 totals 15 residues. Germline trimming cut 7 bases from V and 5 bases from J; bases unmatched to any gene: 12. CDR1 is MDHEN, CDR2 SYDVKM, per germline.

The CDR3 DNA follows: TGTGCCAGCAGTGAGGGAAGGGAGCCAGATACGCAGTATTTT. It translates to CASSEGREPDTQYF. J is TRBJ2-3 and V is TRBV6-1; maybe TRBD2 (5 bases). CDR3 size: 14 residues. Germline CDR1 and CDR2: MNHNS and SASEGT. The V gene lost 3 bases and the J gene lost 4 bases, with 11 bases spanning the gap.

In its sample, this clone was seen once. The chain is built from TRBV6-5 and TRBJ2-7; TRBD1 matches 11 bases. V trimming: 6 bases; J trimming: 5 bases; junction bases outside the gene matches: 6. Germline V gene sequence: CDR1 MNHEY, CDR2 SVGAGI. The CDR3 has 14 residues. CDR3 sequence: CASRKDRGQDEQYF. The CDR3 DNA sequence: TGTGCCAGCAGAAAGGACAGGGGGCAGGACGAGCAGTACTTC.

CDR3 bases: TGTGCCAGTAGTTTCCCAACAGGGGGTCTCCAAGAGACCCAGTACTTC. Translated, it gives CASSFPTGGLQETQYF. This sequence joins TRBV19 and TRBJ2-5; TRBD1 agrees at 8 bases. Germline V CDR1 and CDR2: LNHDA, SQIVND (reference sequence). The CDR3 consists of 16 residues. Germline trimming cut 5 bases from V and 1 base from J; bases unmatched to any gene: 9.